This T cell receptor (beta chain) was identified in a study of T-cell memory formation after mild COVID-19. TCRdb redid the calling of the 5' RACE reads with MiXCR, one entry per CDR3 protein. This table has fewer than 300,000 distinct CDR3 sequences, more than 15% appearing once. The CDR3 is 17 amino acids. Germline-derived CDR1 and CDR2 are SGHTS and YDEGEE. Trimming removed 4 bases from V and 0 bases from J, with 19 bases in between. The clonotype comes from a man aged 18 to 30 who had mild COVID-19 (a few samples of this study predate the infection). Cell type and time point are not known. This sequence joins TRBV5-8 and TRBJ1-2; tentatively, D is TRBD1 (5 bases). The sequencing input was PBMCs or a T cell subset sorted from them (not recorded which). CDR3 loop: CASSPPVGAASNYGYTF. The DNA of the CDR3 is TGTGCCAGCAGCCCCCCGGTCGGGGCAGCCTCTAACTATGGCTACACCTTC.